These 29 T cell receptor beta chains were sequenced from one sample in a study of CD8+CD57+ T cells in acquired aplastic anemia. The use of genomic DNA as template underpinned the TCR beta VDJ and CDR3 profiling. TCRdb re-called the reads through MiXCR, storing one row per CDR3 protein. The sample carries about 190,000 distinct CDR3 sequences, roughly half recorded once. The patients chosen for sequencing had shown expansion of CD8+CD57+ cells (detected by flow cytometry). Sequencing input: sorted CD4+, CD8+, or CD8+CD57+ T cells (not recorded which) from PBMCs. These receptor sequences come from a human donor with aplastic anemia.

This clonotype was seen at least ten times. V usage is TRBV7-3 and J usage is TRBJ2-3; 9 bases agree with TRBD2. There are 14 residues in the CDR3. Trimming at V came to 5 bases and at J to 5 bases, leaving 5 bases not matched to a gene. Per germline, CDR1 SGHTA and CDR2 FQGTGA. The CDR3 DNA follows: TGTGCCAGCAGCCTTAGCGGGAGAGGAGATACGCAGTATTTT. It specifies CASSLSGRGDTQYF.

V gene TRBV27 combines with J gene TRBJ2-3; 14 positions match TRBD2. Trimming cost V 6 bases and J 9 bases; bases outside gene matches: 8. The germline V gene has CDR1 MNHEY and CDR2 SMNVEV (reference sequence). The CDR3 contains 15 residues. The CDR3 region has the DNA TGTGCCAGCAGCCCGGGACTAGCGGGAGTAGCAACGCAGTATTTT. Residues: CASSPGLAGVATQYF.

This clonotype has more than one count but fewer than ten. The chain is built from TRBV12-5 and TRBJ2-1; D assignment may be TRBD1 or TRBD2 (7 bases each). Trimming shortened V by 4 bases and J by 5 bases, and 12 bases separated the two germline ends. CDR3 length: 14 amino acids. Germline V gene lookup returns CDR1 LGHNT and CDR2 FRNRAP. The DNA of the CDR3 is TGTGCTAGTGGTTGGGGGGGACAGAACAATGAGCAGTTCTTC. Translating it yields CASGWGGQNNEQFF.

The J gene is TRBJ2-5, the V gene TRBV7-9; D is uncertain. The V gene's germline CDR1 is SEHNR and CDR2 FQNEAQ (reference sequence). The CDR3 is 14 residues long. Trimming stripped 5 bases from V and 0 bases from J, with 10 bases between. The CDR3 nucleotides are TGTGCCAGCAGCCCCGTCACGTACCAAGAGACCCAGTACTTC. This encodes CASSPVTYQETQYF.

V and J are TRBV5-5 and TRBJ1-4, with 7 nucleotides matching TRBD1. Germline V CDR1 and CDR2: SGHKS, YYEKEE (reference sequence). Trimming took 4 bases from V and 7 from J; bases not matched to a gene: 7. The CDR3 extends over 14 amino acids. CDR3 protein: CASSRGGVGEKLFF. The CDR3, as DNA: TGTGCCAGCAGCCGAGGGGGCGTCGGTGAAAAACTGTTTTTT.

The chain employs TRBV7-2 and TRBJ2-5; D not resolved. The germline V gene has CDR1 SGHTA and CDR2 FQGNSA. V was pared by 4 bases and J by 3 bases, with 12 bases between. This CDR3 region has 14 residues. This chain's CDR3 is CASSSGLVEETQYF. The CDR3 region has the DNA TGTGCCAGCAGCTCGGGTCTAGTAGAAGAGACCCAGTACTTC.

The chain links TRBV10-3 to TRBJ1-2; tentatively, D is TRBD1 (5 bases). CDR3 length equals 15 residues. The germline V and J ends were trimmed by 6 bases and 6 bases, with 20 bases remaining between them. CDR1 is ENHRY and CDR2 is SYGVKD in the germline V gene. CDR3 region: CAIRIGTASENGYTF. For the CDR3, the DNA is TGTGCCATCAGAATCGGGACGGCGTCGGAAAATGGCTACACCTTC.

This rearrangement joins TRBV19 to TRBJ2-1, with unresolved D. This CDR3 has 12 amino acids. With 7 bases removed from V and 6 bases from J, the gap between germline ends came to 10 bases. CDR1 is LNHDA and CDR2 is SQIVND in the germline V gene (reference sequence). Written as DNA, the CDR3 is TGTGCCAGTAAGGAAACCGGCAATGAGCAGTTCTTC. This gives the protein CASKETGNEQFF.

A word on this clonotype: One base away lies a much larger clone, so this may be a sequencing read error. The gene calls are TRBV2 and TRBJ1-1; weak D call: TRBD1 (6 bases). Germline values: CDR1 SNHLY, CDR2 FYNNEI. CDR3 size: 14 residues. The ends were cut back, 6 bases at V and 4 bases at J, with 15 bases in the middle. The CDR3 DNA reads TGTGCCAGCAGCTTGGGACAAAGGAGCACTGAAGCTTTCTTT. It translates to CASSLGQRSTEAFF.

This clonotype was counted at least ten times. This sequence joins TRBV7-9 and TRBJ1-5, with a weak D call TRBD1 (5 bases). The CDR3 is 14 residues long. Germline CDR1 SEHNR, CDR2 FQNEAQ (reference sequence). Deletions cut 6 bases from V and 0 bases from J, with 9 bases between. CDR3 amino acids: CASSSGYSNQPQHF. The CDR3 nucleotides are TGTGCCAGCAGTTCAGGGTATAGCAATCAGCCCCAGCATTTT. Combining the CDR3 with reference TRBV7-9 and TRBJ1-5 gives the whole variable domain DTGVSQNPRHKITKRGQNVTFRCDPISEHNRLYWYRQTLGQGPEFLTYFQNEAQLEKSRLLSDRFSAERPKGSFSTLEIQRTEQGDSAMYLCASSSGYSNQPQHFGDGTRLSIL.

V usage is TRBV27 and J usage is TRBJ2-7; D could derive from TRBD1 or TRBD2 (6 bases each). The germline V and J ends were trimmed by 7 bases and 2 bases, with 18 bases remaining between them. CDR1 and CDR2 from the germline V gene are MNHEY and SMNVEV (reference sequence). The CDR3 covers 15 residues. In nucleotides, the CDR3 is TGTGCCAGCAAAAAGAGGGGGGAGAGGGCCTACGAGCAGTACTTC. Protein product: CASKKRGERAYEQYF.

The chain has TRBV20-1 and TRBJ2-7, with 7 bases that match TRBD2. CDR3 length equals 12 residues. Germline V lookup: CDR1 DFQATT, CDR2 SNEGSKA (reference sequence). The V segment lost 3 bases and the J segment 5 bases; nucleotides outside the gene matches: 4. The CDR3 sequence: CSARRGIDEQYF. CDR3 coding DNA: TGCAGTGCTAGGCGGGGGATTGACGAGCAGTACTTC.

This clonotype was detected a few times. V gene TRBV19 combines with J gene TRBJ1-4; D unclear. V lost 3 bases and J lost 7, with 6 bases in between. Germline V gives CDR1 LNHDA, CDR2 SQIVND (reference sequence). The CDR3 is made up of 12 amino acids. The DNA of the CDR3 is TGTGCCAGTAGTATGGGAGGTGAAAAACTGTTTTTT. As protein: CASSMGGEKLFF.

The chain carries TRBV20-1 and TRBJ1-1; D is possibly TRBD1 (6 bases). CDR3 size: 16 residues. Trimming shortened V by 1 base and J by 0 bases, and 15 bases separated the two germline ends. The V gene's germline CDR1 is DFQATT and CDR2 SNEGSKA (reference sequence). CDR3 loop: CSARVSGGPMNTEAFF. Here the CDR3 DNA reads TGCAGTGCTAGAGTGAGCGGGGGCCCTATGAACACTGAAGCTTTCTTT.

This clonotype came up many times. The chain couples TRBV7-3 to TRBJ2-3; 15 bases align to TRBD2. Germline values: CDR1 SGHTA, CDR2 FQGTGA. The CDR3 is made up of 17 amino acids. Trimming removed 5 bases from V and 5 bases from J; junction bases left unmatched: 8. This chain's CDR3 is CASSATGTSGRRDTQYF. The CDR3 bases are TGTGCCAGCAGCGCGACCGGGACTAGCGGGAGGCGAGATACGCAGTATTTT.

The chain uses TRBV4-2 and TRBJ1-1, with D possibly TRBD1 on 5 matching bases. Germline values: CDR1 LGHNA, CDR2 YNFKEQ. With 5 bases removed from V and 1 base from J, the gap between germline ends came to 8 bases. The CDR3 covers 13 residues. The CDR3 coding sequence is TGTGCCAGCAGCTCGACAGAGAACACTGAAGCTTTCTTT. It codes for CASSSTENTEAFF.

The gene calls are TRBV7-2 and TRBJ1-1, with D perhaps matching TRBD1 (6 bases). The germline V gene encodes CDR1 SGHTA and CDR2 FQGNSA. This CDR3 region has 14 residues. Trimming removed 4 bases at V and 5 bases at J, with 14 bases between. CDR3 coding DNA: TGTGCCAGCAGCTCTATTTTAGGACAGACTGAAGCTTTCTTT. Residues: CASSSILGQTEAFF.

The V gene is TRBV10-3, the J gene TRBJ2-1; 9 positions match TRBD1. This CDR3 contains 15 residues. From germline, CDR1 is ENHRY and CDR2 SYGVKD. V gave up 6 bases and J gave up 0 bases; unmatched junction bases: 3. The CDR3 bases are TGTGCCATCAGGGTACAGGGGGCCTCCTACAATGAGCAGTTCTTC. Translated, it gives CAIRVQGASYNEQFF.

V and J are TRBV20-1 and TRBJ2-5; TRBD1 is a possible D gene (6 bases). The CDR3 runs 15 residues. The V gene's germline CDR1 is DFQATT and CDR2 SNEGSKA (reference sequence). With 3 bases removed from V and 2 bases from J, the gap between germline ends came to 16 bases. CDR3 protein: CSASGPTDSQETQYF. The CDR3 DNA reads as TGCAGTGCTAGTGGTCCAACGGACAGTCAAGAGACCCAGTACTTC.

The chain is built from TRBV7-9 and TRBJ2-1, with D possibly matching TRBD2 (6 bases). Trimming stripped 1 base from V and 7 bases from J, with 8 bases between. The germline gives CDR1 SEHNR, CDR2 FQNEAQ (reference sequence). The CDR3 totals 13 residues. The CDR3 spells CASSLVLANEQFF. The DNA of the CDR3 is TGTGCCAGCAGCTTAGTACTAGCAAATGAGCAGTTCTTC.

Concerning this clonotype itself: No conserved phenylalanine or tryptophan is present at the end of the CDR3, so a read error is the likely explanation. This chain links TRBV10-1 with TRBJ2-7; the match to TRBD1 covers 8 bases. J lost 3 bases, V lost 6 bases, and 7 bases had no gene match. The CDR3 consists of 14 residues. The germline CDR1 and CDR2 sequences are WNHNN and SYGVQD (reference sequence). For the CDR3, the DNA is TGCGCCAGCAGCAGGGACAGGAACGGCTACGAGCAGTACCTC. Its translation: CASSRDRNGYEQYL.

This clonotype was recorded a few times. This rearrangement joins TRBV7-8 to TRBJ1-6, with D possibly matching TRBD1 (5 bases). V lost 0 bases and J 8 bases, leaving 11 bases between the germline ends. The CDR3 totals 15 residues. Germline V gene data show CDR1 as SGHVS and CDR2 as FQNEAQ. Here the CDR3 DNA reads TGTGCCAGCAGCTTAGCTGGGGACTGGGATTCACCCCTCCACTTT. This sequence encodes CASSLAGDWDSPLHF. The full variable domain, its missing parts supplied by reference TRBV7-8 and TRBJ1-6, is GAGVSQSPRYKVAKRGQDVALRCDPISGHVSLFWYQQALGQGPEFLTYFQNEAQLDKSGLPSDRFFAERPEGSVSTLKIQRTQQEDSAVYLCASSLAGDWDSPLHFGNGTRLTVT.

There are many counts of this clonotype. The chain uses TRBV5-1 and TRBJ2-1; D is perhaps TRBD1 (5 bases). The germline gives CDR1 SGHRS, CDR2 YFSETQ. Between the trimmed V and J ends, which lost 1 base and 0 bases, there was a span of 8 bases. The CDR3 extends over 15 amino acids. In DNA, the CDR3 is TGCGCCAGCAGCTTGATGACAGACTCCTACAATGAGCAGTTCTTC. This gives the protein CASSLMTDSYNEQFF.

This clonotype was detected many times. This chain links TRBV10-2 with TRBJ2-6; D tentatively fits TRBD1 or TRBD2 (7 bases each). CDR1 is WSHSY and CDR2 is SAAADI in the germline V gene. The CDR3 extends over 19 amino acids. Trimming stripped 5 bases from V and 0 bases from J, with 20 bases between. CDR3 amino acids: CASSPRGGSLDSGANVLTF. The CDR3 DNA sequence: TGCGCCAGCAGTCCCAGGGGGGGGTCGCTTGACTCTGGGGCCAACGTCCTGACTTTC.

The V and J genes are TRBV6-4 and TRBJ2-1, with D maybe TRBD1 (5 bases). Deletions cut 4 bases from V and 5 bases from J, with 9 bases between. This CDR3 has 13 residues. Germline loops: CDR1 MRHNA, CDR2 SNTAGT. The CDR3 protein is CASSGQYDNEQFF. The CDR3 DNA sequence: TGTGCCAGCAGTGGACAGTACGACAATGAGCAGTTCTTC.

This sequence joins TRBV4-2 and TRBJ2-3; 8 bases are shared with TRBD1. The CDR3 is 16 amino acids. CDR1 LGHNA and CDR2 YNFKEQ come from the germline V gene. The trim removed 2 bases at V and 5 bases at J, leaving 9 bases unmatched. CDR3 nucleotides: TGTGCCAGCAGCCAACCCGACAGGGGTGGGATAGATACGCAGTATTTT. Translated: CASSQPDRGGIDTQYF.

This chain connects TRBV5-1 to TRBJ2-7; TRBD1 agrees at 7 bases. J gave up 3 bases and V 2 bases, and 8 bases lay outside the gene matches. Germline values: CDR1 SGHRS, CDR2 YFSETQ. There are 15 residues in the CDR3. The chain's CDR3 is CASSFEGTVGYEQYF. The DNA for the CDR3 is TGCGCCAGCAGCTTTGAAGGGACAGTTGGCTACGAGCAGTACTTC.

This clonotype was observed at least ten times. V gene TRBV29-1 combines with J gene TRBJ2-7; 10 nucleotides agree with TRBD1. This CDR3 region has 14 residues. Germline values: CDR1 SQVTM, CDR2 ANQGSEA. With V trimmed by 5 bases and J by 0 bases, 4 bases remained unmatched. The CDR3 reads CSVWGTGVSYEQYF. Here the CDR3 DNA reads TGCAGCGTTTGGGGGACAGGGGTCTCCTACGAGCAGTACTTC.

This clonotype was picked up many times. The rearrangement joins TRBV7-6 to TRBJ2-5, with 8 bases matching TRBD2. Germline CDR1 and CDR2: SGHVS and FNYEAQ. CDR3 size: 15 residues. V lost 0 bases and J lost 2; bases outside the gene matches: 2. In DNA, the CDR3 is TGTGCCAGCAGCTTAGCTAGCGGGACTCAAGAGACCCAGTACTTC. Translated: CASSLASGTQETQYF.